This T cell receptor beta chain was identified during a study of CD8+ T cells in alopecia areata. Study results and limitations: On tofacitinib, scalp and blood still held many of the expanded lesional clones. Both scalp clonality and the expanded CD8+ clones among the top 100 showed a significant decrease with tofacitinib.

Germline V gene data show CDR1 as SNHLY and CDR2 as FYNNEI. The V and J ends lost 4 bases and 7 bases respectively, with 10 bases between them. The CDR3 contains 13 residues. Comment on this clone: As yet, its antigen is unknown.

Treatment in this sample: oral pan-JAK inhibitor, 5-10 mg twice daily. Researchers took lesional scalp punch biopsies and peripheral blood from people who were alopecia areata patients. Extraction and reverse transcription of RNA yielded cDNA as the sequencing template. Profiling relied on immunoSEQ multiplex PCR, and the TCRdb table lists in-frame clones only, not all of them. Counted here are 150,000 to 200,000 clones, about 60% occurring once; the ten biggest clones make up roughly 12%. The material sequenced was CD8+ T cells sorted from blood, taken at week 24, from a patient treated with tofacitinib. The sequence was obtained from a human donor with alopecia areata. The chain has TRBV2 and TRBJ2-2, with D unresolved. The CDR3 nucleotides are TGTGCCAGCAGTGGGGGTCCCGGCGGGGAGCTGTTTTTT. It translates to CASSGGPGGELFF. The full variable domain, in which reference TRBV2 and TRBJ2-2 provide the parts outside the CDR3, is EPEVTQTPSHQVTQMGQEVILRCVPISNHLYFYWYRQILGQKVEFLVSFYNNEISEKSEIFDDQFSVERPDGSNFTLKIRSTKLEDSAMYFCASSGGPGGELFFGEGSRLTVL.